Listed here are 10 T cell receptor beta chains from one sample, sequenced in a study of blood T cell repertoires in COVID-19. The data were produced by immunoSEQ multiplex PCR, yet TCRdb's version contains in-frame clones alone and is incomplete. The table records about 38,000 clones, around 96% of them present only once. Sequenced material: peripheral blood. These receptors were collected from a human donor with active COVID-19. The donor label of this sample is uncertain.

V and J are TRBV9 and TRBJ1-1; 7 bases align to TRBD1. CDR3 length: 14 amino acids. Germline V gene sequence: CDR1 SGDLS, CDR2 YYNGEE. V gave up 0 bases and J gave up 4 bases; unmatched junction bases: 3. CDR3 region: CASSVAGGSTEAFF. CDR3 in DNA: TGTGCCAGCAGCGTAGCAGGGGGGAGCACTGAAGCTTTCTTT.

The V gene is TRBV5-6, the J gene TRBJ2-1, with 8 bases fitting TRBD2. The CDR3 has 15 amino acids. CDR1 and CDR2 (germline): SGHDT, YYEEEE. Germline trimming cut 4 bases from V and 5 bases from J; bases unmatched to any gene: 8. This CDR3 reads CASSDSGGPHNEQFF. The CDR3 DNA sequence: TGTGCCAGCAGCGATTCGGGGGGGCCCCACAATGAGCAGTTCTTC. The whole variable domain, remainder taken from reference TRBV5-6 and TRBJ2-1, is DAGVTQSPTHLIKTRGQQVTLRCSPKSGHDTVSWYQQALGQGPQFIFQYYEEEERQRGNFPDRFSGHQFPNYSSELNVNALLLGDSALYLCASSDSGGPHNEQFFGPGTRLTVL.

This chain joins TRBV11-3 and TRBJ2-4; 8 nucleotides agree with TRBD2. The V segment lost 6 bases and the J segment 4 bases; nucleotides outside the gene matches: 8. The CDR3 has 15 residues. The germline V gene encodes CDR1 SGHNT and CDR2 YENEEA. DNA of the CDR3: TGTGCCAGCAGTAACGGGCGGGGGGAAAAAAACATTCAGTACTTC. Translation: CASSNGRGEKNIQYF.

The chain uses TRBV4-1 and TRBJ2-5; TRBD2 matches at 9 bases. In germline, CDR1 is MGHRA, CDR2 YSYEKL. The CDR3 covers 16 residues. V lost 1 base, J lost 6 bases, and 9 bases stayed unmatched. Here the CDR3 reads CASSQATGTSFQTQYF. In nucleotides, the CDR3 is TGCGCCAGCAGCCAAGCGACCGGGACTAGCTTCCAGACCCAGTACTTC.

This chain links TRBV25-1 with TRBJ2-3; TRBD2 matches at 7 bases. The trim removed 6 bases at V and 4 bases at J, leaving 4 bases unmatched. Germline V gives CDR1 MGHDK, CDR2 SYGVNS. The CDR3 sequence is 13 residues long. CDR3 sequence: CASRGGVSDTQYF. CDR3 coding DNA: TGTGCCAGCAGGGGAGGGGTTTCAGATACGCAGTATTTT. Full variable domain (missing parts from reference TRBV25-1 and TRBJ2-3): EADIYQTPRYLVIGTGKKITLECSQTMGHDKMYWYQQDPGMELHLIHYSYGVNSTEKGDLSSESTVSRIRTEHFPLTLESARPSHTSQYLCASRGGVSDTQYFGPGTRLTVL.

This sequence joins TRBV18 and TRBJ2-3; 8 bases are shared with TRBD2. This CDR3 contains 14 residues. With V trimmed by 3 bases and J by 10 bases, 9 bases remained unmatched. Germline V CDR1 and CDR2: KGHSH, LQKENI. CDR3 loop: CASSPQGAGAPQYF. The CDR3 DNA sequence: TGTGCCAGCTCACCCCAGGGAGCGGGAGCTCCGCAGTATTTT.

The rearrangement joins TRBV7-8 to TRBJ2-7, with TRBD1 identical over 8 bases. The CDR3 is made up of 18 amino acids. J lost 6 bases, V lost 1 base, and 17 bases had no gene match. Per germline, CDR1 SGHVS and CDR2 FQNEAQ. CDR3 in DNA: TGTGCCAGCAGCTTAGAATTACTCAGGGGGCCCGGAGGCAGCGAGCAGTACTTC. It is translated as CASSLELLRGPGGSEQYF.

The gene calls are TRBV7-2 and TRBJ1-2; 7 bases map to TRBD1. The junction had 5 bases not matched to a gene; V was cut back by 0 bases and J by 4 bases. Germline V CDR1 and CDR2: SGHTA, FQGNSA. The CDR3 loop spans 15 amino acids. For the CDR3, the DNA is TGTGCCAGCAGCTTAGCGCGAGGGGGCGGCTATGGCTACACCTTC. It translates to CASSLARGGGYGYTF.

V gene TRBV7-9 combines with J gene TRBJ1-6; D might be TRBD1 (6 bases). There are 14 residues in the CDR3. V was pared by 4 bases and J by 10 bases, with 14 bases between. CDR1 is SEHNR, CDR2 FQNEAQ, per germline (reference sequence). The DNA for the CDR3 is TGTGCCAGCAGCTCCCCAGGGGATCGGTCACCCCTCCACTTT. It encodes CASSSPGDRSPLHF. Complete variable domain (other parts from reference TRBV7-9 and TRBJ1-6): DTGVSQNPRHKITKRGQNVTFRCDPISEHNRLYWYRQTLGQGPEFLTYFQNEAQLEKSRLLSDRFSAERPKGSFSTLEIQRTEQGDSAMYLCASSSPGDRSPLHFGNGTRLTVT.

The rearrangement joins TRBV11-2 to TRBJ2-1; possible D gene TRBD1, 6 bases. Between the trimmed V and J ends, which lost 2 bases and 8 bases, there was a span of 16 bases. CDR1 is SGHAT, CDR2 FQNNGV, per germline. The CDR3 length is 15 residues. CDR3: CASSLFSRGVDEQFF. The DNA of the CDR3 is TGTGCCAGCAGCTTATTTTCCAGGGGTGTGGATGAGCAGTTCTTC.